This is a list of T cell receptor beta chains from one sample in a study of CD8+ T cells in alopecia areata. Clones were read by immunoSEQ multiplex PCR, and TCRdb kept only the in-frame ones, dropping some. The sample has over 200,000 clones; approximately 61% are singletons. The sequencing used CD4+ T cells sorted from blood, collected at week 0. The receptors derive from a human donor with alopecia areata. The CDR3 runs from the conserved cysteine through the conserved F or W. D genes are given only for firm matches. Clone size, where shown, is once, few, many, or a class for clones that have expanded.

>TRBJ1-1|-|TRBV5-1|16|-
TGCGCCAGCAGCTACAATTTAGGGCTAATGAACACTGAAGCTTTCTTT
CASSYNLGLMNTEAFF
>TRBJ2-1|-|TRBV2|12|-
TGTGCCAGCATGACGGGACGTCCTGAGCAGTTCTTC
CASMTGRPEQFF
>TRBJ2-3|-|TRBV29-1|16|TRBD2
TGCAGCGTTCCCCTTTTTGAAGCGGGAGGCCCAGATACGCAGTATTTT
CSVPLFEAGGPDTQYF
>TRBJ2-7|-|TRBV7-8|15|-
TGTGCCAGCAGCCCAAGGACACTTGACTTTTACGAGCAGTACTTC
CASSPRTLDFYEQYF
>TRBJ2-4|-|TRBV28|13|-
TGTGCCAGCAGTTTCGGGGCCAAAAACATTCAGTACTTC
CASSFGAKNIQYF
>TRBJ2-5|-|TRBV6-5|15|-
TGTGCCAGCAGTTACTCGACAGGCAGTAGAGAGACCCAGTACTTC
CASSYSTGSRETQYF
>TRBJ2-3|-|TRBV2|15|TRBD2
TGTGCCAGCAGTGAACGGCGGGGGGGCCCAGATACGCAGTATTTT
CASSERRGGPDTQYF
>TRBJ1-5|-|TRBV5-6|16|TRBD1
TGTGCCAGCAGCTGGTGGACAGGGGCTACCAATCAGCCCCAGCATTTT
CASSWWTGATNQPQHF
>TRBJ1-2|-|TRBV5-7|14|-
TGTGCCAGCAGCTTGACAAAGCTAAACTATGGCTACACCTTC
CASSLTKLNYGYTF
>TRBJ1-2|-|TRBV6-5|14|TRBD1
TGTGCCAGCAGGTTGACCGGGACAGGGCATGGCTACACCTTC
CASRLTGTGHGYTF
>TRBJ2-7|-|TRBV30|12|-
TGTGCCTGGTTCCGGAATTCCTACGAGCAGTACTTC
CAWFRNSYEQYF
>TRBJ2-7|-|TRBV2|14|-
TGTGCCAGCAGTCCGACAGGACACTCCTACGAGCAGTACTTC
CASSPTGHSYEQYF
>TRBJ2-4|-|TRBV14|14|-
TGTGCCAGCAGCCAAGAACGGTATCAAAACATTCAGTACTTC
CASSQERYQNIQYF
>TRBJ2-7|-|TRBV13|15|-
TGTGCCAGCAGCTTAGGGGGCAGGGGGGCCCACGAGCAGTACTTC
CASSLGGRGAHEQYF
>TRBJ1-5|-|TRBV25-1|13|-
TGTGCCAGCAGTGGGTCCGCGGGGCAGCCCCAGCATTTT
CASSGSAGQPQHF
>TRBJ2-4|few|TRBV5-4|17|-
TGTGCCAGCAGCTCCGGGGGACAGTTACTAGCCAAAAACATTCAGTACTTC
CASSSGGQLLAKNIQYF
>TRBJ1-5|-|TRBV5-6|15|TRBD1
TGTGCCAGCAGCTTCGGGACAGAAGAGACTCGGCCCCAGCATTTT
CASSFGTEETRPQHF
>TRBJ1-5|-|TRBV27|14|-
TGTGCCAGCAGTGACCCCTATAGCAATCAGCCCCAGCATTTT
CASSDPYSNQPQHF
>TRBJ2-1|-|TRBV29-1|12|-
TGCAGCGTTGTACTACTTGCATGGGAGCAGTTCTTC
CSVVLLAWEQFF
>TRBJ1-2|-|TRBV27|13|-
TGTGCCAGCAGTTTGGCAAATGACTATGGCTACACCTTC
CASSLANDYGYTF
>TRBJ1-2|few|TRBV23-1|14|TRBD1
TGCGCCACCGAAGGACAGGACAATAACTATGGCTACACCTTC
CATEGQDNNYGYTF
>TRBJ1-1|few|TRBV4-2|14|-
TGTGCCAGCAGCCATGCAGGATCCAACACTGAAGCTTTCTTT
CASSHAGSNTEAFF
>TRBJ2-3|few|TRBV4-1|16|TRBD2
TGCGCCAGCAGCCAAGGACTAGCGGCTTACACAGATACGCAGTATTTT
CASSQGLAAYTDTQYF
>TRBJ1-5|-|TRBV9|13|-
TGTGCCAGCAGCCTGGACAGCAATCAGCCCCAGCATTTT
CASSLDSNQPQHF
>TRBJ1-1|few|TRBV30|15|-
TGTGCCTGGAGTGTCCCGGGTTTCATGAACACTGAAGCTTTCTTT
CAWSVPGFMNTEAFF
>TRBJ2-7|-|TRBV7-9|14|-
TGTGCCAGCAGCTTAGCCCAAGCAACCTACGAGCAGTACTTC
CASSLAQATYEQYF
>TRBJ2-7|-|TRBV11-2|17|TRBD2
TGTGCCAGCAGCATTTACGGGACTAGCCGAAGCTCCTACGAGCAGTACTTC
CASSIYGTSRSSYEQYF
>TRBJ2-3|-|TRBV29-1|14|-
TGCAGCGGGCTTACCAGCCGGGGCACAGATACGCAGTATTTT
CSGLTSRGTDTQYF
>TRBJ2-3|-|TRBV7-3|14|-
TGTGCCAGCAGCTTAAATGCGGGCATAGATACGCAGTATTTT
CASSLNAGIDTQYF
>TRBJ1-1|-|TRBV30|14|-
TGTGCCTGGAGTGTAGTACAGGGTGGCACTGAAGCTTTCTTT
CAWSVVQGGTEAFF
>TRBJ2-5|-|TRBV9|14|-
TGTGCCAGCAGCGGACAACGACCCCAAGAGACCCAGTACTTC
CASSGQRPQETQYF
>TRBJ2-5|-|TRBV5-4|13|-
TGTGCCAGCAGAGCTGGCAGTCAAGAGACCCAGTACTTC
CASRAGSQETQYF
>TRBJ1-1|-|TRBV30|11|-
TGTGCCTGGAATTACGAAACTGAAGCTTTCTTT
CAWNYETEAFF
>TRBJ1-2|-|TRBV6-5|13|-
TGTGCCAGCACTTCAACCCTCTCCGAGGGCTACACCTTC
CASTSTLSEGYTF
>TRBJ2-2|-|TRBV25-1|16|TRBD1
TGTGCCAGCAGGCCTTTTGAGGGGGCATCTGCCGGGGAGCTGTTTTTT
CASRPFEGASAGELFF
>TRBJ2-1|few|TRBV29-1|15|TRBD2
TGCAGCGTTGCGAGACTAGCGGGGCTGAACAATGAGCAGTTCTTC
CSVARLAGLNNEQFF
>TRBJ1-1|once|TRBV25-1|14|-
TGTGCCAGCAGTGAATATCCCTCAGGGACTGAAGCTTTCTTT
CASSEYPSGTEAFF
>TRBJ2-3|-|TRBV4-1|16|TRBD2
TGCGCCAGCAGCCAAGCCGGGCGGGGGGGCCAAGATACGCAGTATTTT
CASSQAGRGGQDTQYF
>TRBJ1-6|-|TRBV7-9|12|-
TGTGCCGGCAGCTTCCCCAATTCACCCCTCCACTTT
CAGSFPNSPLHF
>TRBJ1-1|-|TRBV29-1|14|TRBD1
TGCAGCGCCCGGACAGGGGGTATGAACACTGAAGCTTTCTTT
CSARTGGMNTEAFF
>TRBJ1-1|-|TRBV5-1|13|-
TGCGCCAGCAGCATGGGTCCAGTCACTGAAGCTTTCTTT
CASSMGPVTEAFF
>TRBJ1-5|-|TRBV7-7|13|-
TGTGCCAGCAGCCTGGGTCAGTATCAGCCCCAGCATTTT
CASSLGQYQPQHF
>TRBJ2-7|-|TRBV7-9|15|-
TGTGCCAGCAGCTTAGAAGGGCAGGGGAACTACGAGCAGTACTTC
CASSLEGQGNYEQYF
>TRBJ1-2|few|TRBV2|15|TRBD1
TGTGCCAGCAGCCCCCAAACAGGGGGCGCCTATGGCTACACCTTC
CASSPQTGGAYGYTF
>TRBJ1-2|-|TRBV30|15|TRBD1
TGTGCCTGGAGTGTCATACAGGGGAGGGTCTATGGCTACACCTTC
CAWSVIQGRVYGYTF
>TRBJ1-1|few|TRBV30|13|-
TGTGCCTGGAAGAGACAGCCGAACACTGAAGCTTTCTTT
CAWKRQPNTEAFF
>TRBJ1-2|-|TRBV19|13|-
TGTGCCAGTAGTATAACAGGGTCCTATGGCTACACCTTC
CASSITGSYGYTF
>TRBJ1-1|-|TRBV4-1|16|-
TGCGCCAGCAGCCAAGTTGGCAGGGGCGAGAACACTGAAGCTTTCTTT
CASSQVGRGENTEAFF
>TRBJ1-2|few|TRBV30|16|TRBD1
TGTGCCTGGAGAAGATCCGGAGGGACAGGGGGCAGGGGCTACACCTTC
CAWRRSGGTGGRGYTF
>TRBJ1-5|many|TRBV29-1|12|-
TGCAGCGCGAAGGGGGAGGGTCAGCCCCAGCATTTT
CSAKGEGQPQHF
>TRBJ1-1|many|TRBV5-4|15|TRBD1
TGTGCCAGCAGCTTGGCCGGGACAGAGTCTATTGGGGCTTTCTTT
CASSLAGTESIGAFF
>TRBJ2-3|-|TRBV25-1|16|-
TGTGCCAGCAGTGAATATCGGGCCGCTAGCACAGATACGCAGTATTTT
CASSEYRAASTDTQYF
>TRBJ2-5|-|TRBV9|14|TRBD1
TGTGCCAGCAGCGCCCGGACAGGGCTCGAGACCCAGTACTTC
CASSARTGLETQYF
>TRBJ2-4|few|TRBV28|11|-
TGTGCCAGCAAAGGGGGGGACATTCAGTACTTC
CASKGGDIQYF
>TRBJ1-4|-|TRBV30|13|-
TGTGCCTGGAGTGGGACTCTACACGAAAAACTGTTTTTT
CAWSGTLHEKLFF
>TRBJ2-1|-|TRBV25-1|15|-
TGTGCCAGCGGCGGCGCACAGACCTACTACAATGAGCAGTTCTTC
CASGGAQTYYNEQFF
>TRBJ1-1|few|TRBV29-1|11|-
TGCAGCGCCTTCTGGGGGTCGGGAGCTTTCTTT
CSAFWGSGAFF
>TRBJ1-5|-|TRBV30|13|-
TGTGCCTGGAGTGTATTGAGCAATCAGCCCCAGCATTTT
CAWSVLSNQPQHF